These 10 T cell receptor beta chains were sequenced from one sample in a study of graft-versus-host responses after intestinal transplantation (dated by TCRdb to about 2021). The antigens of these receptors remain unknown. This sample's time point label indicates: cells obtained before transplantation from donor or recipient. Receptor libraries were prepared by the immunoSEQ multiplex PCR assay. TCRdb limited this immuneACCESS table to in-frame rearrangements with V and J called. A share of clones is missing; checked studies link under half to unresolved V genes, and the rest is unexplained. This sample lists approximately 85,000 clones; more than 85% were detected once. In total, the top ten clones hold 7% to 9.5% of the sample. The sample here was unstimulated CD8+ T cells sorted from spleen or lymph node cells, taken before transplant. These receptors all come from a human donor who was the organ donor for an intestinal transplant.

V is TRBV19 and J is TRBJ2-2, with TRBD1 matching over 7 bases. Looked up from germline, CDR1 is LNHDA and CDR2 is SQIVND (reference sequence). The V segment lost 6 bases and the J segment 5 bases; nucleotides outside the gene matches: 3. CDR3 length: 13 amino acids. Here the CDR3 reads CASRRGQTGELFF. The CDR3 bases are TGTGCCAGTAGAAGGGGGCAGACCGGGGAGCTGTTTTTT.

In nucleotides, the CDR3 is TGTGCCAGCAGTTACGGCGCGGGGACCGGGTCCTACGAGCAGTACTTC. The encoded protein is CASSYGAGTGSYEQYF. This chain uses TRBV6-5 with TRBJ2-7; a weak D match, TRBD2 (6 bases). Deletions cut 2 bases from V and 1 base from J, with 15 bases between. The CDR3 is 16 amino acids. Germline V CDR1 and CDR2: MNHEY, SVGAGI.

Concerning this clone itself: One junction end does not reproduce the germline sequence, and a read error may be involved. Other DNA sequences within the sample encode an identical CDR3. The chain uses TRBV6-5 and TRBJ2-2, with D uncertain. CDR3 length equals 16 residues. CDR1 is MNHEY and CDR2 is SVGAGI in the germline V gene. CDR3 residues: CASSYSRAVFTGELFF. CDR3 sequence (DNA): TGCGCCAGCAGTTACTCGAGAGCTGTGTTTACCGGGGAGCTGTTTTTT.

The genes are TRBV28 and TRBJ1-2; no clear D gene. The CDR3 has 13 residues. Trimming stripped 5 bases from V and 0 bases from J, with 7 bases between. Germline CDR1 reads MDHEN; CDR2 reads SYDVKM. CDR3 in DNA: TGTGCCAGCAGTGAACTAGCTAACTATGGCTACACCTTC. It is translated as CASSELANYGYTF.

The chain recombines TRBV6-6 with TRBJ2-3; TRBD2 matches at 8 bases. CDR3 length: 16 amino acids. The V gene end was trimmed by 5 bases and the J gene end by 4 bases; junction bases not matched to a gene: 11. Germline V gene data show CDR1 as MNHNY and CDR2 as SVGAGI (reference sequence). CDR3 loop: CASSIGLASRADTQYF. The CDR3 nucleotides read TGTGCCAGCAGTATCGGACTAGCCTCACGCGCAGATACGCAGTATTTT.

The V and J genes are TRBV11-1 and TRBJ1-2; D is perhaps TRBD1 (5 bases). V dropped 5 bases and J dropped 1 base, with 23 bases sitting between them. Germline CDR1 SGHAT, CDR2 FQDESV (reference sequence). This CDR3 has 18 amino acids. The CDR3 here is CASSPTSTGTIINYGYTF. Written as DNA, the CDR3 is TGTGCCAGCAGCCCTACTTCAACCGGGACGATAATTAACTATGGCTACACCTTC.

The DNA of the CDR3 is TGTGCCAGCAGCACGGGACTCGCCATTTGGCAGTTCTTC. Residues: CASSTGLAIWQFF. V usage is TRBV7-9 and J usage is TRBJ2-1, with D tentatively TRBD2 (6 bases). This CDR3 contains 13 residues. The germline V gene has CDR1 SEHNR and CDR2 FQNEAQ (reference sequence). V lost 5 bases and J 12 bases, leaving 17 bases between the germline ends. Full variable domain (outside the CDR3, taken from reference TRBV7-9 and TRBJ2-1): DTGVSQNPRHKITKRGQNVTFRCDPISEHNRLYWYRQTLGQGPEFLTYFQNEAQLEKSRLLSDRFSAERPKGSFSTLEIQRTEQGDSAMYLCASSTGLAIWQFFGPGTRLTVL.

J is TRBJ1-6 and V is TRBV27; D is unresolved. The CDR3 length is 12 residues. V gave up 5 bases and J gave up 10 bases, with 9 bases separating them. Germline values: CDR1 MNHEY, CDR2 SMNVEV (reference sequence). The CDR3 DNA reads as TGTGCCAGCAGTACGGGGAGGTCACCCCTCCACTTT. It specifies CASSTGRSPLHF.

This chain joins TRBV5-1 and TRBJ1-2; D gene ambiguous. This CDR3 comprises 13 residues. CDR1 and CDR2 (germline): SGHRS, YFSETQ. Trimming stripped 3 bases from V and 5 bases from J, with 11 bases between. The CDR3 nucleotides are TGCGCCAGCAGCTCCGTCAAACGTTATGGCTACACCTTC. It codes for CASSSVKRYGYTF.

The gene calls are TRBV10-3 and TRBJ2-2; 7 bases match TRBD1. The junction had 24 bases not matched to a gene; V was cut back by 2 bases and J by 0 bases. The CDR3 sequence is 23 residues long. CDR1 is ENHRY, CDR2 SYGVKD, per germline. CDR3 residues: CAISEPGYGQAYNRLTNTGELFF. The DNA for the CDR3 is TGTGCCATCAGTGAGCCGGGATATGGACAGGCCTATAACCGATTAACGAACACCGGGGAGCTGTTTTTT.